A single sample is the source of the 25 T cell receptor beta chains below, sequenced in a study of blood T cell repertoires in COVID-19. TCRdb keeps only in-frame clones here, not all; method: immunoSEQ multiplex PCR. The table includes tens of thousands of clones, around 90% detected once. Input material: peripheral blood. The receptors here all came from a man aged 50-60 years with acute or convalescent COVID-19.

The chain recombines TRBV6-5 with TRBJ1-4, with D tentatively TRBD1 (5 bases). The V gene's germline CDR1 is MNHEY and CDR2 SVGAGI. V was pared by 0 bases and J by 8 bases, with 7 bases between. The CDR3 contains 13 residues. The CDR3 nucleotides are TGTGCCAGCAGTTACTCGACAGCCGAAAAACTGTTTTTT. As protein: CASSYSTAEKLFF.

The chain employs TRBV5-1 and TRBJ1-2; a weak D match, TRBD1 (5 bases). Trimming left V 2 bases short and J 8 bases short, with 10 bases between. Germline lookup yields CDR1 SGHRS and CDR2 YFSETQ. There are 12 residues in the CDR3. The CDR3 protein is CASSFSGDGYTF. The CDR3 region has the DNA TGCGCCAGCAGCTTTTCGGGGGACGGCTACACCTTC.

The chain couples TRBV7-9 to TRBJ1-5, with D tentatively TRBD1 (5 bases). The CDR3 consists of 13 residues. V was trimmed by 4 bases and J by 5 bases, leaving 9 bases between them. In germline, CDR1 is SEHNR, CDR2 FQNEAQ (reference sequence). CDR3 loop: CASSYEGDQPQHF. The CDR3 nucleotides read TGTGCCAGCAGCTATGAAGGGGATCAGCCCCAGCATTTT.

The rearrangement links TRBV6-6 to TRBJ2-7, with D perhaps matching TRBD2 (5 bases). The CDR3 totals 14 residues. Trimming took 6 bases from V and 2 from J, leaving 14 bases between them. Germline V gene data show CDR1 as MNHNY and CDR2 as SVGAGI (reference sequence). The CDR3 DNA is TGTGCCAGCAGGGGAGACGGCATCCCCTACGAGCAGTACTTC. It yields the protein CASRGDGIPYEQYF.

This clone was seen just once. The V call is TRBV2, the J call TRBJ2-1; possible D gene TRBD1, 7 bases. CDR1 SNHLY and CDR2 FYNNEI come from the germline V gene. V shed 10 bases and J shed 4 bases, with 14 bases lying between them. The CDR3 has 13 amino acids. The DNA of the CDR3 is TGTGCCAACAAACAGGGGACTTACAATGAGCAGTTCTTC. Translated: CANKQGTYNEQFF.

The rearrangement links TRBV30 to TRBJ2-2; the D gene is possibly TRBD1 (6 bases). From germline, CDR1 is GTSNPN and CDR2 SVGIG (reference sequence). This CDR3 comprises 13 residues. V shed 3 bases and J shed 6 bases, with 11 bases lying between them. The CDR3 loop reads CAWSPGVPGELFF. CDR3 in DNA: TGTGCCTGGAGCCCAGGGGTCCCCGGGGAGCTGTTTTTT.

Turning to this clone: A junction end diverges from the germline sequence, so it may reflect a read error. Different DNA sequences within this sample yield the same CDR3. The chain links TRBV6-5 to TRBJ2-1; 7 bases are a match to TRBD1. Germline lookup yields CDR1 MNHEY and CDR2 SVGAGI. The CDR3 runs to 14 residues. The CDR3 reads CASKRTGGNNEQFF. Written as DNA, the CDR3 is TGCGCCAGCAAGCGGACAGGTGGAAACAATGAGCAGTTCTTC.

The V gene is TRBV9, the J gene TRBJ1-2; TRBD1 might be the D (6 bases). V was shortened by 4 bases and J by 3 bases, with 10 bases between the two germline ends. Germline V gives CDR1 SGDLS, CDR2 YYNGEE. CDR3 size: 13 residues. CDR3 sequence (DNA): TGTGCCAGCAGCAAGGACAGCTACTATGGCTACACCTTC. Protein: CASSKDSYYGYTF.

CDR3 region: CASSLSLAGGVEETQYF. Here the CDR3 DNA reads TGCGCCAGCAGCTTATCGCTAGCGGGAGGGGTAGAGGAGACCCAGTACTTC. The chain is built from TRBV5-1 and TRBJ2-5; TRBD2 aligns across 12 bases. CDR3 length: 17 residues. Germline V gene lookup returns CDR1 SGHRS and CDR2 YFSETQ. With 2 bases clipped from V and 5 bases from J, the junction kept 10 bases outside the gene matches.

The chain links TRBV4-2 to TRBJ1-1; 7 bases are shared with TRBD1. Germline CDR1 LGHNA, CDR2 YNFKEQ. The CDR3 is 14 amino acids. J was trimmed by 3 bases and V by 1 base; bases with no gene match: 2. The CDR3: CASSQVQGDTEAFF. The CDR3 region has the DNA TGTGCCAGCAGCCAAGTCCAGGGGGACACTGAAGCTTTCTTT.

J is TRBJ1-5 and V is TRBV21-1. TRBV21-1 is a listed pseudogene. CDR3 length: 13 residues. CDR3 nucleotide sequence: TGTGCCAGCAGCCAGAGGGGAGGTCAGCCCCAGCATTTT. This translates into CASSQRGGQPQHF.

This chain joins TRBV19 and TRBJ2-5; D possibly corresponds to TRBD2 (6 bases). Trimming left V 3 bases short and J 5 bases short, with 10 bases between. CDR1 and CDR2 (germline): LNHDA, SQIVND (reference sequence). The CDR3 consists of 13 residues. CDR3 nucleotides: TGTGCCAGTAGTATCGTAGGAGGGGAGACCCAGTACTTC. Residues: CASSIVGGETQYF.

The CDR3 loop is CASSGGQRDYEQYF. The CDR3 DNA follows: TGTGCCAGCAGCGGCGGACAGAGAGACTACGAGCAGTACTTC. The chain is built from TRBV5-4 and TRBJ2-7; D is perhaps TRBD1 (6 bases). V lost 4 bases, J lost 3 bases, and 14 bases lay in between. The V gene's germline CDR1 is SGHNT and CDR2 YYREEE (reference sequence). This CDR3 has 14 residues.

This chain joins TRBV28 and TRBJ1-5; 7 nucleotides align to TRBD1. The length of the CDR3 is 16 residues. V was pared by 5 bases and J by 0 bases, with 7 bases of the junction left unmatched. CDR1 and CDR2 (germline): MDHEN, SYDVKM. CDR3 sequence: CASSVIQGNSNQPQHF. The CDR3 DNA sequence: TGTGCCAGCAGTGTCATACAGGGGAATAGCAATCAGCCCCAGCATTTT.

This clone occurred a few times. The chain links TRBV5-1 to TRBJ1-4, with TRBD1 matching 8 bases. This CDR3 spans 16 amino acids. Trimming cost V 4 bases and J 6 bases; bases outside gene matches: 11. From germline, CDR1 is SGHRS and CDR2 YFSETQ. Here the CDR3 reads CASSDRSGGDHEKLFF. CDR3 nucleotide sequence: TGCGCCAGCAGCGACCGTTCAGGGGGCGACCATGAAAAACTGTTTTTT.

Here the CDR3 DNA reads TGTGCCAGCAGTCTAGCGTACAATGAGCAGTTCTTC. Protein product: CASSLAYNEQFF. The chain has TRBV6-6 and TRBJ2-1; D possibly corresponds to TRBD2 (6 bases). The CDR3 runs 12 residues. V shed 5 bases and J shed 4 bases, with 6 bases lying between them. CDR1 is MNHNY, CDR2 SVGAGI, per germline (reference sequence).

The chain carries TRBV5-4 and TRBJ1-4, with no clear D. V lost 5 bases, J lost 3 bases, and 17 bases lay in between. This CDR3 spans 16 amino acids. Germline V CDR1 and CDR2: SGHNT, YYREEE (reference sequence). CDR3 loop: CASSERESRSNEKLFF. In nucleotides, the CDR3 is TGTGCCAGCAGTGAAAGGGAGTCGCGTTCTAATGAAAAACTGTTTTTT. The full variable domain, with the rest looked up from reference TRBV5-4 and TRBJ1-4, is ETGVTQSPTHLIKTRGQQVTLRCSSQSGHNTVSWYQQALGQGPQFIFQYYREEENGRGNFPPRFSGLQFPNYSSELNVNALELDDSALYLCASSERESRSNEKLFFGSGTQLSVL.

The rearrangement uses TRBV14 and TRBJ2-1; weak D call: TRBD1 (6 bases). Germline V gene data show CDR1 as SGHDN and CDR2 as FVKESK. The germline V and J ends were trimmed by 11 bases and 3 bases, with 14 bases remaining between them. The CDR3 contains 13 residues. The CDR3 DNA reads TGTGCCTCAGGGGCCCGGGGCTACAATGAGCAGTTCTTC. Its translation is CASGARGYNEQFF.

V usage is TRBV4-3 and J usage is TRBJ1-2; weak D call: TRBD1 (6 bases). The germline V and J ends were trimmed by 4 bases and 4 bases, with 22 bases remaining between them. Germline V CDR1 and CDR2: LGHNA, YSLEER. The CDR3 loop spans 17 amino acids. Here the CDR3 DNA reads TGCGCCAGCAGCCGCCAAGTTGGGGGGGCCGCCTTCTATGGCTACACCTTC. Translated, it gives CASSRQVGGAAFYGYTF.

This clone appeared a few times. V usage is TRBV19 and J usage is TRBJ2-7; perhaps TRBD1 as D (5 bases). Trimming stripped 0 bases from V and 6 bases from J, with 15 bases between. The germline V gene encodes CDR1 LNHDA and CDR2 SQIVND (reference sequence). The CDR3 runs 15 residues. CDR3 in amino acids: CASSIDSSRASEQYF. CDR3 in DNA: TGTGCCAGTAGTATAGATTCAAGCAGGGCCAGCGAGCAGTACTTC.

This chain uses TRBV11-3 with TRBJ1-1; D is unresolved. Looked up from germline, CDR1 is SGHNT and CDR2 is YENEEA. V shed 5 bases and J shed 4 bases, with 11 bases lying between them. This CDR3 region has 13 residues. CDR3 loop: CASSGGAGTEAFF. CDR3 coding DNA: TGTGCCAGCAGCGGAGGTGCGGGCACTGAAGCTTTCTTT.

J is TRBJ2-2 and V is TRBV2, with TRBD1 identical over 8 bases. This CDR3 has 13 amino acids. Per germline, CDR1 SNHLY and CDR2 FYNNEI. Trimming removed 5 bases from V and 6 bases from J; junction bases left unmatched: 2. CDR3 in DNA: TGTGCCAGCAGTAAACAGGGGGCCGGGGAGCTGTTTTTT. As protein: CASSKQGAGELFF.

The chain's CDR3 is CATSDLSSGGSSYNEQFF. The CDR3 bases are TGTGCCACCAGTGATTTAAGTAGCGGGGGAAGCTCCTACAATGAGCAGTTCTTC. J is TRBJ2-1 and V is TRBV24-1, with TRBD2 identical over 9 bases. After removal of 1 base from V and 0 bases from J, the junction contained 6 bases not matched to a gene. CDR1 and CDR2 (germline): KGHDR, SFDVKD. The CDR3 is 18 residues long.

CDR3 DNA sequence: TGCGCCAGCAGCCAAGAGGGCCGGGGGGAAAGGGAGCTGTTTTTT. It codes for CASSQEGRGERELFF. The chain carries TRBV4-1 and TRBJ2-2, with 7 bases matching TRBD2. Germline V CDR1 and CDR2: MGHRA, YSYEKL. The CDR3 sequence is 15 residues long. The junction had 7 bases not matched to a gene; V was cut back by 0 bases and J by 9 bases.

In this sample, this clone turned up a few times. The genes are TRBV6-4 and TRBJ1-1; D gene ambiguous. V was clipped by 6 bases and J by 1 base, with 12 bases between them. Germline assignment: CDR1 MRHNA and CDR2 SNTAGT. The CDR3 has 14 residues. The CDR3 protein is CASSEGPENTEAFF. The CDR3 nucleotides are TGTGCCAGCAGCGAGGGTCCAGAGAACACTGAAGCTTTCTTT.